These T cell receptor beta chains were read from a single sample in a study of T-cell reconstitution after alpha-beta-depleted transplantation in children. TCRdb redid the calling of the PCR reads with MiXCR, one entry per CDR3 protein. Of 250,000 to 400,000 distinct CDR3 sequences listed, around 20% are singletons. Here the sequenced sample was PBMCs, mostly from graft donor cells, taken 180 days after TCRalphabeta/CD19-depleted stem cell transplant. Source of these receptors: a male patient between 10 and 17 years old who had a stem cell transplant for acute lymphoblastic leukemia, so the T cells may come from the graft donor. CDR3s include the opening cysteine and the closing phenylalanine or tryptophan. A D gene is named only where the DNA matches it firmly. The size of a clone is reported for some rows only, either as once, few or many, or as a class for expanded clones.

D gene | clone size | J gene | V gene | CDR3 protein | CDR3 DNA
- | few | TRBJ1-2 | TRBV15 | CATTGGGNYGYTF | TGTGCCACCACCGGGGGGGGGAACTATGGCTACACCTTC
TRBD2 | few | TRBJ2-1 | TRBV3-1 | CASSQDPLAGVLEQFF | TGTGCCAGCAGCCAAGATCCGCTAGCGGGAGTTCTTGAGCAGTTCTTC
TRBD2 | - | TRBJ2-3 | TRBV18 | CASSPPLAGDLDTQYF | TGTGCCAGCTCACCACCGCTAGCGGGAGACCTAGATACGCAGTATTTT
- | - | TRBJ2-3 | TRBV29-1 | CSVEGRAGWPSTDTQYF | TGCAGCGTTGAAGGGAGGGCGGGATGGCCTAGCACAGATACGCAGTATTTT
- | few | TRBJ1-5 | TRBV6-1 | CASSEYSIIQGGQPQHF | TGTGCCAGCAGTGAATACTCTATAATACAGGGCGGGCAGCCCCAGCATTTT
TRBD2 | few | TRBJ2-1 | TRBV20-1 | CSARRGLWGGRTGYNEQFF | TGCAGTGCTAGGAGAGGGCTATGGGGCGGGAGGACGGGTTACAATGAGCAGTTCTTC
- | few | TRBJ2-3 | TRBV9 | CASSDRVLTAGTDTQYF | TGTGCCAGCAGCGATCGGGTCCTTACCGCCGGGACAGATACGCAGTATTTT
TRBD1 | - | TRBJ1-5 | TRBV4-1 | CASSQDETGAAKDTQHF | TGCGCCAGCAGCCAAGACGAGACAGGGGCCGCAAAGGATACGCAGCATTTT
- | many | TRBJ2-6 | TRBV7-2 | CASSLGGTGANVLTF | TGTGCCAGCAGCTTAGGGGGCACCGGGGCCAACGTCCTGACTTTC
- | - | TRBJ1-2 | TRBV7-9 | CASSLIRAARSYGYTF | TGTGCCAGCAGCTTAATCAGGGCCGCGCGCAGCTATGGCTACACCTTC
- | - | TRBJ2-2 | TRBV5-1 | CASSLRQSDTGELFF | TGCGCCAGCAGCTTGAGACAGTCTGACACCGGGGAGCTGTTTTTT
- | - | TRBJ2-1 | TRBV6-5 | CASSQGDEQFF | TGTGCCAGCAGCCAGGGAGATGAGCAGTTCTTC